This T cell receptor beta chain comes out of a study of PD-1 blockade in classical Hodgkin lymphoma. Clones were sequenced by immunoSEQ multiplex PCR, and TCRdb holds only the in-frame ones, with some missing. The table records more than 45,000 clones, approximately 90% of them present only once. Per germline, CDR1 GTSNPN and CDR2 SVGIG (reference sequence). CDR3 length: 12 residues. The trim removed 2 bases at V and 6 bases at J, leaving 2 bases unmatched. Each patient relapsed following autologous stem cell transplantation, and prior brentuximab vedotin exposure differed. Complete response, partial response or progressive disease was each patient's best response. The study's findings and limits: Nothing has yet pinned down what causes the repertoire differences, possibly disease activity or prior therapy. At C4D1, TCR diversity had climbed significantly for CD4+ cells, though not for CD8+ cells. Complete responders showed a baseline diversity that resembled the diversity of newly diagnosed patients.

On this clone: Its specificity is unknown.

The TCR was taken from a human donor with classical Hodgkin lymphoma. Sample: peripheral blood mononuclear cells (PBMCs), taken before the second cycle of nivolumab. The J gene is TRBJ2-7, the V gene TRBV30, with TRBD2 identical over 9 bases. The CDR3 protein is CAWSLAGTEQYF. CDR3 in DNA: TGTGCCTGGAGTCTAGCGGGAACCGAGCAGTACTTC.